A single sample gave rise to the 8 T cell receptor beta chains below, sequenced in a study of T cells expressing NK-cell markers. One entry per CDR3 protein, without DNA, is what TCRdb gives after re-calling the 5' RACE reads. This repertoire includes about 400,000 distinct CDR3 sequences. The sample was blood T cells: a sorted CD56 or NKG2C T cell subset, CD4+ or CD8+ T cells, or bulk PBMC T cells (not recorded which). Receptors were obtained from a woman aged 45 to 65 in good health.

The gene calls are TRBV12-3 or TRBV12-4 and TRBJ2-2; the D call of TRBD2 rests on TCRdb alone, since no DNA is present to check it. The length of the CDR3 is 17 residues. This CDR3 is CASSLRVGRVGTGELFF.

This chain links TRBV5-6 with TRBJ2-5; TCRdb selects TRBD1, and the lack of DNA leaves this call unchecked. The CDR3 totals 12 residues. Germline values: CDR1 SGHDT, CDR2 YYEEEE. CDR3 amino acids: CASKGHPGTQYF.

V and J are TRBV5-1 and TRBJ2-1; TCRdb's D call, TRBD2, is unchecked because there is no DNA. The CDR3 extends over 18 amino acids. From germline, CDR1 is SGHRS and CDR2 YFSETQ. CDR3 in amino acids: CASSLGLAGPSSYNEQFF.

The chain is built from TRBV15 and TRBJ2-1; TCRdb designates TRBD1, a call that cannot be tested without DNA. CDR1 is LNHNV and CDR2 is YYDKDF in the germline V gene (reference sequence). The CDR3 covers 17 residues. The CDR3 loop reads CATSRDPPGQGVNEQFF.

CDR3 loop: CASSSPWGSGNTGELFF. This chain connects TRBV6-5 to TRBJ2-2. The CDR3 is made up of 17 amino acids. Germline CDR1 and CDR2: MNHEY and SVGAGI.

This chain's CDR3 is CASSELLDDNEQFF. The chain couples TRBV10-2 to TRBJ2-1. Germline values: CDR1 WSHSY, CDR2 SAAADI. CDR3 length: 14 residues.

This sequence joins TRBV20-1 and TRBJ2-1. The CDR3 has 11 amino acids. Germline CDR1 and CDR2: DFQATT and SNEGSKA (reference sequence). The chain's CDR3 is CSARPFGEQFF.

The gene calls are TRBV6-5 and TRBJ2-1; the TRBD2 assignment by TCRdb is unverifiable without DNA. The germline V gene encodes CDR1 MNHEY and CDR2 SVGAGI. The CDR3 runs to 14 residues. The chain's CDR3 is CASRWTSGNNEQFF.